The 27 T cell receptor beta chains listed next were all sequenced from one sample in a study of blood T cells in healthy people across ages (dated by TCRdb to about 2015). The library relied on 5' RACE. Sequencer: Illumina HiSeq 2500. A second PCR of about 6 to 11 cycles was performed with a sample-barcoded 5' primer and a J-beta primer mix. Through fastp at Q25 and MiXCR, TCRdb rebuilt clones from the public reads, retaining in-frame beta chains. Here each entry gathers all rows of one CDR3 protein and keeps the most common genes and DNA. The table for this sample lists under 950,000 distinct CDR3 sequences; 22% of them were counted only once. Together, the top ten hold less than 25% of the sample. Sequencing was performed on blood. These receptors originate from a man between 65 and 85 years old in good health.

This clonotype was found a few times. J is TRBJ2-5 and V is TRBV24-1, with 7 positions matching TRBD1. V shed 1 base and J 7 bases; nucleotides not matched to a gene: 11. Looked up from germline, CDR1 is KGHDR and CDR2 is SFDVKD. The CDR3 spans 16 residues. The CDR3 loop is CATSDFGRDPGGTQYF. The CDR3 nucleotides read TGTGCCACCAGTGATTTCGGCAGGGACCCAGGGGGGACCCAGTACTTC.

The chain combines TRBV12-3 or TRBV12-4 with TRBJ1-1; weak D call: TRBD1 (6 bases). V was shortened by 5 bases and J by 7 bases, with 11 bases between the two germline ends. The CDR3 covers 12 residues. The CDR3 nucleotides read TGTGCCAGCAGTCGGACAGATCATGAAGCTTTCTTT. The encoded protein is CASSRTDHEAFF.

The chain uses TRBV20-1 and TRBJ2-1; 13 positions match TRBD2. The junction had 4 bases not matched to a gene; V was cut back by 0 bases and J by 5 bases. Germline V CDR1 and CDR2: DFQATT, SNEGSKA (reference sequence). The length of the CDR3 is 16 residues. In DNA, the CDR3 is TGCAGTGCTAGAGATCTGGGACTAGCGGGACACAATGAGCAGTTCTTC. This sequence encodes CSARDLGLAGHNEQFF.

The V call is TRBV20-1, the J call TRBJ1-5, with D uncertain. The CDR3 consists of 12 residues. Per germline, CDR1 DFQATT and CDR2 SNEGSKA (reference sequence). The V end was cut by 6 bases, the J end by 0 bases, with 6 bases between. In DNA form, the CDR3 reads TGCAGTGCACTCCATAGCAATCAGCCCCAGCATTTT. It specifies CSALHSNQPQHF.

CDR3 nucleotide sequence: TGTGCCAACACTCGGACAGGGGACCCATCAACTAATGAAAAACTGTTTTTT. This encodes CANTRTGDPSTNEKLFF. The chain is built from TRBV12-3 or TRBV12-4 and TRBJ1-4; 9 bases fit TRBD1. The CDR3 runs 17 residues. The trim removed 10 bases at V and 0 bases at J, leaving 12 bases unmatched.

This clonotype was observed a handful of times. The rearrangement uses TRBV6-9 and TRBJ1-1; 9 bases align to TRBD1. CDR1 is MNHGY and CDR2 is SVAAGI in the germline V gene. CDR3 length equals 14 residues. J gave up 5 bases and V 6 bases, and 7 bases lay outside the gene matches. CDR3 sequence: CASRNRGRGTEAFF. CDR3 DNA sequence: TGTGCCAGCAGAAACAGGGGGCGGGGGACTGAAGCTTTCTTT.

This clonotype was seen more than once but under ten times. The chain joins TRBV3-1 to TRBJ2-5; 11 bases fit TRBD2. The J call may be mistaken, given a closer DNA end match to TRBJ2-7. The length of the CDR3 is 15 residues. The germline V gene encodes CDR1 LGHDT and CDR2 YNNKEL (reference sequence). The CDR3, as DNA: TGTGCCAGCAGAACGGGGACTAGCGGTACCTACGAGCAGTACTTC. Protein sequence: CASRTGTSGTYEQYF.

The genes are TRBV2 and TRBJ2-1, with 7 bases identical to TRBD2. The CDR3 contains 17 residues. Trimming cost V 4 bases and J 0 bases; bases outside gene matches: 9. CDR1 SNHLY and CDR2 FYNNEI come from the germline V gene. Here the CDR3 DNA reads TGTGCCAGCAGTGTGCCCCCGGGGGGAAGCTCCTACAATGAGCAGTTCTTC. It codes for CASSVPPGGSSYNEQFF.

In the case of this clonotype: At one of its ends the junction is not consistent with the germline gene, which may arise from a read error. The V call is TRBV24-1, the J call TRBJ2-3, with 8 positions matching TRBD2. Germline V gene data show CDR1 as KGHDR and CDR2 as SFDVKD. CDR3 length: 16 residues. CDR3 in DNA: TGTGCCGCCAGTGATTTGCAGCCCCGACTAGCGGATACGCAGTATTTT. Protein: CAASDLQPRLADTQYF.

This clonotype was detected ten times or more. The gene calls are TRBV7-6 and TRBJ1-5; D not resolved. The V and J ends lost 1 base and 0 bases respectively, with 13 bases between them. Germline CDR1 is SGHVS and CDR2 is FNYEAQ. The CDR3 runs to 17 residues. CDR3 amino acids: CASSLGTRSVSNQPQHF. The DNA for the CDR3 is TGTGCCAGCAGCTTAGGCACGCGTTCGGTTAGCAATCAGCCCCAGCATTTT.

V usage is TRBV5-1 and J usage is TRBJ2-3; 13 bases are a match to TRBD2. The CDR3 runs to 15 residues. Germline V lookup: CDR1 SGHRS, CDR2 YFSETQ. The trim removed 4 bases at V and 5 bases at J, leaving 4 bases unmatched. The CDR3 here is CASSPGLAGKDTQYF. The CDR3 DNA reads as TGCGCCAGCAGCCCGGGACTAGCGGGGAAAGATACGCAGTATTTT.

This clonotype was seen only a few times. With a much larger clone just one base away, this may be a read error. The chain is built from TRBV7-2 and TRBJ2-1; possibly TRBD2 for D (6 bases). CDR1 is SGHTA, CDR2 FQGNSA, per germline. V was trimmed by 7 bases and J by 6 bases, leaving 19 bases between them. The CDR3 sequence is 15 residues long. CDR3 residues: CASTPAGLLCNEQFF. CDR3 DNA: TGTGCCAGCACCCCCGCGGGATTACTCTGCAATGAGCAGTTCTTC.

The V call is TRBV12-3 or TRBV12-4, the J call TRBJ2-5; D uncertain. The J call may not be correct, given that the DNA end is closer to TRBJ2-1. The CDR3 is 13 residues long. The CDR3 loop reads CASSPVPVNEQFF. The DNA for the CDR3 is TGTGCCAGCAGCCCCGTCCCTGTGAATGAGCAGTTCTTC.

The chain links TRBV12-3 or TRBV12-4 to TRBJ2-5; D unresolved. V shed 6 bases and J shed 4 bases, with 12 bases lying between them. This CDR3 comprises 13 residues. This CDR3 is CASSPPSGETQYF. DNA of the CDR3: TGTGCCAGCAGCCCCCCGTCTGGAGAGACCCAGTACTTC.

The chain recombines TRBV2 with TRBJ2-5, with D tentatively TRBD1 (6 bases). Trimming left V 8 bases short and J 0 bases short, with 7 bases between. This CDR3 is 12 amino acids long. Germline V lookup: CDR1 SNHLY, CDR2 FYNNEI. The CDR3 region is CASHRDQETQYF. For the CDR3, the DNA is TGTGCCAGCCACAGGGACCAAGAGACCCAGTACTTC. The full variable domain, in which reference TRBV2 and TRBJ2-5 provide the parts outside the CDR3, is EPEVTQTPSHQVTQMGQEVILRCVPISNHLYFYWYRQILGQKVEFLVSFYNNEISEKSEIFDDQFSVERPDGSNFTLKIRSTKLEDSAMYFCASHRDQETQYFGPGTRLLVL.

This clonotype was recorded a few times. The chain joins TRBV11-1 to TRBJ1-2, with D perhaps TRBD1 (5 bases). Germline CDR1 reads SGHAT; CDR2 reads FQDESV (reference sequence). This CDR3 contains 14 residues. The V and J ends lost 2 bases and 5 bases respectively, with 12 bases between them. In DNA, the CDR3 is TGTGCCAGCAGCTTAAGGGGCAGGGATTATGGCTACACCTTC. Protein product: CASSLRGRDYGYTF.

The chain employs TRBV12-3 or TRBV12-4 and TRBJ2-1; 8 positions agree with TRBD2. The CDR3 loop spans 14 amino acids. The junction had 5 bases not matched to a gene; V was cut back by 5 bases and J by 5 bases. CDR3 DNA: TGTGCCAGCAGTCCGGGACTAGTAAACAATGAGCAGTTCTTC. Translation: CASSPGLVNNEQFF.

This chain uses TRBV28 with TRBJ1-4; D gene uncertain. This CDR3 comprises 12 residues. V gave up 8 bases and J gave up 8 bases, with 12 bases separating them. Germline V gene data show CDR1 as MDHEN and CDR2 as SYDVKM. CDR3 protein: CASGEVEEKLFF. DNA for the CDR3: TGTGCCAGCGGAGAGGTGGAGGAAAAACTGTTTTTT.

This clonotype has only a few counts. This chain connects TRBV11-3 to TRBJ2-5; 8 bases are shared with TRBD2. The V segment lost 5 bases and the J segment 5 bases; nucleotides outside the gene matches: 4. The V gene's germline CDR1 is SGHNT and CDR2 YENEEA. The CDR3 loop spans 13 amino acids. Here the CDR3 DNA reads TGTGCCAGCAGCACGGGACTAGGGGAGACCCAGTACTTC. Residues: CASSTGLGETQYF.

This chain uses TRBV7-2 with TRBJ2-2; 12 positions match TRBD1. V trimming: 10 bases; J trimming: 3 bases; junction bases outside the gene matches: 9. CDR1 and CDR2 from the germline V gene are SGHTA and FQGNSA. The CDR3 is 16 amino acids. The CDR3 sequence: CAINRDRGPYTGELFF. The CDR3 DNA is TGTGCCATCAACCGGGACAGGGGGCCGTACACCGGGGAGCTGTTTTTT.

The chain uses TRBV10-3 and TRBJ2-1, with D maybe TRBD1 (5 bases). The CDR3 length is 13 residues. V lost 0 bases and J 10 bases, leaving 10 bases between the germline ends. CDR1 and CDR2 (germline): ENHRY, SYGVKD. CDR3 bases: TGTGCCATCAGTGAGTCACTCCCAGGGGAGCAGTTCTTC. It specifies CAISESLPGEQFF.

This clonotype appeared a few times. The V gene is TRBV20-1, the J gene TRBJ2-5; perhaps TRBD2 as D (6 bases). TRBJ2-7 matches the DNA end more closely, so the J call is doubtful. Germline V lookup: CDR1 DFQATT, CDR2 SNEGSKA (reference sequence). The CDR3 consists of 16 residues. CDR3: CSARDYGVDVTYEQYF. In nucleotides, the CDR3 is TGCAGTGCTAGGGACTATGGGGTAGATGTAACCTACGAGCAGTACTTC.

This clonotype appeared a few times. V is TRBV12-3 or TRBV12-4 and J is TRBJ1-1; D unresolved. The CDR3 spans 11 residues. V shed 3 bases and J shed 7 bases, with 6 bases lying between them. The CDR3 nucleotides read TGTGCCAGCAGTTTTGAGCTTGAAGCTTTCTTT. It specifies CASSFELEAFF.

About this clonotype: An end of the junction differs from the germline gene, which may be a read error. This rearrangement joins TRBV27 to TRBJ2-3, with TRBD2 as a possible D gene (6 bases). This CDR3 spans 16 amino acids. CDR1 is MNHEY and CDR2 is SMNVEV in the germline V gene (reference sequence). Here the CDR3 DNA reads TGTGCCAGCAGTTTTGTGGCGGGGCCCAGCACAGCTACGCAGTATTTT. Encoded protein: CASSFVAGPSTATQYF.

V usage is TRBV3-1 and J usage is TRBJ2-3, with D possibly matching TRBD1 (6 bases). Trimming took 5 bases from V and 8 from J, leaving 17 bases between them. Germline V lookup: CDR1 LGHDT, CDR2 YNNKEL (reference sequence). The CDR3 spans 14 residues. The CDR3 protein is CASSYLGASGTQYF. The CDR3 bases are TGTGCCAGCAGCTACTTGGGGGCCTCAGGTACGCAGTATTTT.

This clonotype was counted a few times. The chain employs TRBV5-1 and TRBJ2-3; D is ambiguous. The CDR3 loop spans 14 amino acids. Germline loops: CDR1 SGHRS, CDR2 YFSETQ. V was cut by 0 bases and J by 6 bases, with 11 bases left in between. The chain's CDR3 is CASSLALGRDTQYF. The CDR3, as DNA: TGCGCCAGCAGCTTGGCTCTCGGAAGGGATACGCAGTATTTT.

The chain recombines TRBV20-1 with TRBJ2-1, with D possibly TRBD1 on 5 matching bases. This CDR3 is built from 16 residues. Germline V gene lookup returns CDR1 DFQATT and CDR2 SNEGSKA (reference sequence). V lost 0 bases and J lost 10, with 22 bases in between. The DNA for the CDR3 is TGCAGTGCTAGAGATCGAAGTGGACCGAAGGGGTTGGAGCAGTTCTTC. Protein sequence: CSARDRSGPKGLEQFF.